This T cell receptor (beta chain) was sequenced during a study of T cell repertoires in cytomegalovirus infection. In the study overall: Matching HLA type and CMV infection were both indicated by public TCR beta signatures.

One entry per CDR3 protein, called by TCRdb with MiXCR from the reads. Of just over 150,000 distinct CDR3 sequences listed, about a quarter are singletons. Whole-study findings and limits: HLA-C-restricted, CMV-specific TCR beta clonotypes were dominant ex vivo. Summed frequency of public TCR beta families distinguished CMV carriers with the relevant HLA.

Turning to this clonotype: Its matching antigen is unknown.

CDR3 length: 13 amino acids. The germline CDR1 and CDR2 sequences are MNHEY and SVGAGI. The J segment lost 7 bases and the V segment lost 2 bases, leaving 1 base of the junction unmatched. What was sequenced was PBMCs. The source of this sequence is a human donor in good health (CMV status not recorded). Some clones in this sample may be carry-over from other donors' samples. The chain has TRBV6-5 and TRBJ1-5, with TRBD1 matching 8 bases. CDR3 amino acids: CASSYDRGQPQHF. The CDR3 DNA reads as TGTGCCAGCAGTTACGACAGGGGCCAGCCCCAGCATTTT.